This T cell receptor (beta chain) originates from a study of regulatory T cells in long-lasting Graves disease. Study in general: Persistent cases took antithyroid drugs over 5 years and stayed TSH receptor antibody positive.

This clonotype has a count of ten or more. Its target is unknown. For TCR beta, libraries came from iRepertoire HTBI primers and Arm-PCR of CDR3 regions. TCRdb used MiXCR to reprocess the multiplex PCR reads, holding one entry per CDR3 protein. The sample carries 700,000 or so distinct CDR3 sequences, 25% to 35% recorded once. J gave up 9 bases and V 5 bases, and 2 bases lay outside the gene matches. This CDR3 is 11 amino acids long. This sample's time point: persistent/refractory GD, antithyroid drugs over 5 years with positive TRAb. With RNA extracted from PBMCs as input, the TCR library was made. Doctors identified Graves' disease using the American Thyroid Association guidelines. Overall study findings and caveats: Reduced TCR diversity was observed in persistent Graves' patients versus newly diagnosed patients. Segments TRBV28, TRBJ1-2 and TRBJ2-5 showed preferential usage in persistent disease.

The sample here was peripheral blood mononuclear cells (PBMCs), taken when the disease was refractory, from a patient treated with antithyroid drugs. The TCR comes from a female donor with Graves disease. The rearrangement links TRBV12-3 or TRBV12-4 to TRBJ1-2; 8 bases are shared with TRBD1. CDR3 region: CASSRTGSYTF. The CDR3 coding sequence is TGTGCCAGCAGTCGGACAGGGAGCTACACCTTC.